This record covers a single T cell receptor (beta chain). The target antigen is unknown. This sample stems from a study of T cells in localized non-small cell lung cancer. This table comes from immunoSEQ multiplex PCR, and its TCRdb copy is limited to in-frame clones, with some not included. The top ten hold 4% to 5% of the sample, which has about 33,000 clones, roughly 90% seen once. V was pared by 3 bases and J by 6 bases, with 9 bases of the junction left unmatched. The germline V gene has CDR1 KGHSH and CDR2 LQKENI. There are 16 residues in the CDR3. Whole-study findings and limits: For the top 100 tumor clones, a median about 50 also appeared in adjacent lung. Higher adjacent-lung clonality was associated with shorter survival. Clonality peaked in uninvolved adjacent lung rather than tumor. Heterogeneity within the tumor remains possible, as just one region underwent sequencing.

This TCR derives from a man aged 40-75 years with stage I lung adenocarcinoma. The chain employs TRBV18 and TRBJ1-1; 11 nucleotides agree with TRBD1. The sequenced sample was peripheral blood, obtained before any cancer treatment. Here the CDR3 DNA reads TGTGCCAGCTCACCGCGGGGACAGGGGGGAGTCGCTGAAGCTTTCTTT. It specifies CASSPRGQGGVAEAFF.